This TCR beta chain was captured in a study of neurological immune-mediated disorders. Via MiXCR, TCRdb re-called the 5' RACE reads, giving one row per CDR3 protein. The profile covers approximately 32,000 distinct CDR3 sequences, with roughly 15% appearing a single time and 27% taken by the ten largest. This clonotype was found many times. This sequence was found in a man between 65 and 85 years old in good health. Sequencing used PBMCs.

In DNA, the CDR3 is TGCAGCGTAGCGACAGGGGCGGGGGATACGCAGTATTTT. It is translated as CSVATGAGDTQYF. The chain employs TRBV29-1 and TRBJ2-3; 8 nucleotides align to TRBD1. With 6 bases clipped from V and 6 bases from J, the junction kept 8 bases outside the gene matches. Germline CDR1 and CDR2: SQVTM and ANQGSEA. The CDR3 contains 13 residues.